A single sample is the source of the 9 T cell receptor beta chains below, sequenced in a study of shared clonotypes between healthy human individuals. The protocol was immunoSEQ multiplex PCR, while the TCRdb copy is restricted to in-frame clones and leaves out a portion. The table has 700,000 or so clones, approximately 75% seen once. Sequenced sample: memory CD4+ T cells sorted from blood. The subset is: CD45RA-negative fraction. The origin of the receptors is a woman in her twenties or thirties in good health.

This clone is a singleton in its sample. The V gene is TRBV15, the J gene TRBJ2-7; the D gene is possibly TRBD1 (5 bases). The length of the CDR3 is 14 residues. Germline CDR1 reads LNHNV; CDR2 reads YYDKDF (reference sequence). The V end was cut by 0 bases, the J end by 2 bases, with 8 bases between. The CDR3 DNA is TGTGCCACCAGCAGAGATACAGGTCCCTACGAGCAGTACTTC. Its protein product is CATSRDTGPYEQYF.

This clone showed up just once. CDR3 loop: CASSLAGNGFYGYTF. CDR3 nucleotide sequence: TGTGCCAGCAGTTTGGCAGGGAACGGGTTTTATGGCTACACCTTC. V and J are TRBV28 and TRBJ1-2; weak D call: TRBD1 (5 bases). V dropped 3 bases and J dropped 5 bases, with 16 bases sitting between them. Germline CDR1 reads MDHEN; CDR2 reads SYDVKM. This CDR3 region has 15 residues.

The table lists this clone with a few counts. The chain employs TRBV7-3 and TRBJ2-1; 12 nucleotides line up with TRBD2. This CDR3 contains 15 residues. CDR1 SGHTA and CDR2 FQGTGA come from the germline V gene. Trimming took 4 bases from V and 8 from J; bases not matched to a gene: 6. Here the CDR3 DNA reads TGTGCCAGCAGCTCTTCTAGCGGGAGGGCCTATGAGCAGTTCTTC. Its protein is CASSSSSGRAYEQFF.

The chain has TRBV29-1 and TRBJ2-5; D may be TRBD1 (6 bases). Per the germline V gene, CDR1 is SQVTM and CDR2 is ANQGSEA. Trimming left V 4 bases short and J 6 bases short, with 15 bases between. CDR3 size: 13 residues. Here the CDR3 DNA reads TGCAGCGTTGCGCAGGGGTCTGGGAAGACCCAGTACTTC. Translating gives CSVAQGSGKTQYF.

The chain has TRBV7-2 and TRBJ1-4, with no clear D. CDR1 SGHTA and CDR2 FQGNSA come from the germline V gene. CDR3 size: 14 residues. V was cut by 3 bases and J by 9 bases, with 14 bases left in between. The CDR3 region has the DNA TGTGCCAGCAGCTTCGAGACGGCGGATAAAAAACTGTTTTTT. As protein: CASSFETADKKLFF.

J is TRBJ1-1 and V is TRBV28, with D possibly matching TRBD1 (6 bases). Germline-derived CDR1 and CDR2 are MDHEN and SYDVKM. The CDR3 is made up of 17 amino acids. V lost 6 bases and J 0 bases, leaving 20 bases between the germline ends. The CDR3 bases are TGTGCCAGCAGAAGACGTACAGGGCGTCGGCTGAACACTGAAGCTTTCTTT. Translated: CASRRRTGRRLNTEAFF.

This clone was seen a single time. The gene calls are TRBV28 and TRBJ1-4; a possible D gene is TRBD1 (6 bases). V gave up 5 bases and J gave up 8 bases, with 15 bases separating them. The germline V gene has CDR1 MDHEN and CDR2 SYDVKM. The CDR3 length is 14 residues. CDR3 in DNA: TGTGCCAGCAGTAAACAGGAAGGGGGGGAAAAACTGTTTTTT. The encoded protein is CASSKQEGGEKLFF.

The gene calls are TRBV5-1 and TRBJ1-1, with D maybe TRBD1 (5 bases). Trimming stripped 2 bases from V and 1 base from J, with 12 bases between. Per germline, CDR1 SGHRS and CDR2 YFSETQ. CDR3 length: 15 residues. In DNA form, the CDR3 reads TGCGCCAGCAGCTTAGGGGACGGTGGGAACACTGAAGCTTTCTTT. Encoded protein: CASSLGDGGNTEAFF. Drawing the rest from reference TRBV5-1 and TRBJ1-1, the complete variable domain is KAGVTQTPRYLIKTRGQQVTLSCSPISGHRSVSWYQQTPGQGLQFLFEYFSETQRNKGNFPGRFSGRQFSNSRSEMNVSTLELGDSALYLCASSLGDGGNTEAFFGQGTRLTVV.

The rearrangement joins TRBV28 to TRBJ1-5, with TRBD1 identical over 8 bases. This CDR3 spans 15 amino acids. Germline V lookup: CDR1 MDHEN, CDR2 SYDVKM. The J segment lost 6 bases and the V segment lost 5 bases, leaving 9 bases of the junction unmatched. CDR3 nucleotides: TGTGCCAGCAGTACAATACAGGGGGATGGTCAGCCCCAGCATTTT. The encoded protein is CASSTIQGDGQPQHF.